These 3 T cell receptor beta chains were all obtained from the same sample, sequenced in a study of cytomegalovirus exposure and HLA in healthy donors. Vbeta (60) and Jbeta (13) primers were used in the PCR. The protocol was immunoSEQ multiplex PCR, while the TCRdb copy is restricted to in-frame clones and leaves out a portion. This sample's table has tens of thousands of clones. The sequencing input was PBMCs. The receptors shown here come from a woman aged 40 to 50 in good health and CMV-seronegative.

Worth noting for this clone: Its ends do not fully match the called genes, so a read error is possible. The gene calls are TRBV5-1 and TRBJ1-2; 7 bases are a match to TRBD1. This CDR3 region has 11 residues. Germline CDR1 and CDR2: SGHRS and YFSETQ. The DNA of the CDR3 is TGCGCCAGCAGCTCCTACGGACAGGAATACTTC. Translating it yields CASSSYGQEYF.

The rearrangement joins TRBV27 to TRBJ1-5; perhaps TRBD1 as D (6 bases). Trimming stripped 5 bases from V and 0 bases from J, with 23 bases between. The length of the CDR3 is 19 residues. Germline values: CDR1 MNHEY, CDR2 SMNVEV (reference sequence). CDR3 region: CASSPYITGTKYSNQPQHF. The CDR3, as DNA: TGTGCCAGCAGTCCGTATATTACCGGGACAAAGTATAGCAATCAGCCCCAGCATTTT.

The chain recombines TRBV28 with TRBJ2-7; D is unresolved. V was pared by 5 bases and J by 0 bases, with 14 bases between. The CDR3 spans 15 residues. Germline lookup yields CDR1 MDHEN and CDR2 SYDVKM. The CDR3 sequence: CASSVHRLASYEQYF. The CDR3 DNA is TGTGCCAGCAGTGTGCACCGACTGGCCTCCTACGAGCAGTACTTC. The full variable domain, completed using reference TRBV28 and TRBJ2-7, is DVKVTQSSRYLVKRTGEKVFLECVQDMDHENMFWYRQDPGLGLRLIYFSYDVKMKEKGDIPEGYSVSREKKERFSLILESASTNQTSMYLCASSVHRLASYEQYFGPGTRLTVT.